This T cell receptor (beta chain) was obtained from a study of blood T cells in healthy people across ages. At the level of the study: Capture via template switching afforded approximately one barcoded beta molecule per two T cells. Study-wide findings and caveats: Unsorted PBMCs ruled out conclusive naive versus antigen-experienced comparison. Among long-lived donors, naive CD4+ cells were more numerous and diversity higher than in aged donors.

Isolation yielded PBMCs, at least 6 million per sample, in every case. With a J-beta primer mix and a sample-barcoded 5' primer, a second PCR ran about 7 to 12 cycles. TCRdb re-called the 5' RACE reads with MiXCR, one entry per CDR3 protein. There are 700,000 to 950,000 distinct CDR3 sequences in the sample; approximately 43% occur only once, and 20% lies in the top ten. This clonotype turned up a few times. Antigen specificity is unknown. CDR1 is SGHRS and CDR2 is YFSETQ in the germline V gene. The trim removed 4 bases at V and 7 bases at J, leaving 15 bases unmatched. This CDR3 comprises 17 residues.

The genes are TRBV5-1 and TRBJ2-5, with TRBD1 matching over 11 bases. Sequencing was performed on blood. This sequence originates from an older woman in good health. The CDR3 here is CASSPRTSDRGPRTQYF. CDR3 sequence (DNA): TGCGCCAGCAGCCCTCGAACCTCGGACAGGGGGCCCAGGACCCAGTACTTC.